The T cell receptor beta chain under discussion was sequenced for a study of shared clonotypes between healthy human individuals. The study, taken as a whole, reports: Clonotype sharing among donors likely depends on sequencing depth.

TCRdb's copy holds only in-frame clones and misses some; the assay was immunoSEQ multiplex PCR. The sample gives roughly 2 million clones, just under 95% of which show up once; 0.9% to 1.4% is in the top ten. It was CD45RO-negative cells, positively selected for CCR7, that made up naive CD8 cells, with terminally differentiated effector memory CD45RA+ cells excluded. As for this clone: The antigen remains undetermined.

The sequence derives from a man aged 18 to 30 in good health. The material sequenced was naive CD8+ T cells sorted from blood.

CDR3 nucleotides: TGCGCCAGCAGCCACGGAAGCACCTACGAGCAGTACTTC. Its translation: CASSHGSTYEQYF. The rearrangement joins TRBV4-3 to TRBJ2-7; D call uncertain. Germline lookup yields CDR1 LGHNA and CDR2 YSLEER. The CDR3 is made up of 13 amino acids. Trimming shortened V by 3 bases and J by 2 bases, and 8 bases separated the two germline ends.